These 14 T cell receptor beta chains share one sample of origin, sequenced in a study of tumor T cells in aggressive B-cell lymphoma. Sequenced by immunoSEQ multiplex PCR; TCRdb stores in-frame clones only, minus some. The table lists some 2,400 clones, roughly four fifths of them singletons, with about 4.5% in the top ten. Input material: tumor tissue. Receptor source: an adult with diffuse large B cell lymphoma.

V and J are TRBV28 and TRBJ2-7; D gene ambiguous. In germline, CDR1 is MDHEN, CDR2 SYDVKM. V dropped 1 base and J dropped 3 bases, with 7 bases sitting between them. The CDR3 loop spans 13 amino acids. The chain's CDR3 is CASSLSGGYEQYF. The CDR3 DNA follows: TGTGCCAGCAGTTTATCAGGTGGCTACGAGCAGTACTTC.

The genes are TRBV5-5 and TRBJ1-2; D gene unclear. Looked up from germline, CDR1 is SGHKS and CDR2 is YYEKEE (reference sequence). Between the trimmed V and J ends, which lost 4 bases and 3 bases, there was a span of 19 bases. The CDR3 contains 16 residues. CDR3 amino acids: CASSQTTSARDYGYTF. The CDR3 coding sequence is TGTGCCAGCAGCCAGACGACCTCCGCCCGGGACTATGGCTACACCTTC. The full variable domain, rest sourced from reference TRBV5-5 and TRBJ1-2, is DAGVTQSPTHLIKTRGQQVTLRCSPISGHKSVSWYQQVLGQGPQFIFQYYEKEERGRGNFPDRFSARQFPNYSSELNVNALLLGDSALYLCASSQTTSARDYGYTFGSGTRLTVV.

Details on this clone: Since a much larger clone is just one base distant, this may be a read error. Different DNA sequences within this sample yield the same CDR3. The chain employs TRBV29-1 and TRBJ2-3, with 10 bases fitting TRBD2. The CDR3 loop spans 14 amino acids. Trimming took 4 bases from V and 7 from J; bases not matched to a gene: 8. CDR1 and CDR2 (germline): SQVTM, ANQGSEA. In DNA form, the CDR3 reads TGCAGCGTTGTTTACAGCGGGAGGGCCAATACGCAGTATTTT. It translates to CSVVYSGRANTQYF.

This clone came up once. The rearrangement uses TRBV6-5 and TRBJ2-1; D unresolved. Germline CDR1 and CDR2: MNHEY and SVGAGI. With 4 bases removed from V and 6 bases from J, the gap between germline ends came to 7 bases. The CDR3 has 12 amino acids. Here the CDR3 reads CASSSGVNEQFF. CDR3 bases: TGTGCCAGCAGTTCGGGTGTCAATGAGCAGTTCTTC.

V usage is TRBV5-4 and J usage is TRBJ1-1; D possibly corresponds to TRBD1 (5 bases). V was clipped by 3 bases and J by 9 bases, with 18 bases between them. Germline V gene sequence: CDR1 SGHNT, CDR2 YYREEE (reference sequence). The CDR3 spans 14 residues. CDR3 sequence (DNA): TGTGCCAGCAGCTCGGGGGGGGATGGGCTTAAAGCTTTCTTT. As protein: CASSSGGDGLKAFF.

The chain has TRBV5-8 and TRBJ2-7; 7 bases line up with TRBD2. The V and J ends lost 2 bases and 6 bases, in that order; junction bases with no gene match: 11. CDR3 size: 15 residues. Germline CDR1 and CDR2: SGHTS and YDEGEE. CDR3 DNA sequence: TGTGCCAGCAGCTTCGGGGGGACCCTTCGGAGCGAGCAGTACTTC. This gives the protein CASSFGGTLRSEQYF.

This clone was seen only a few times. An end of the junction does not agree with germline; a read error may underlie this. The gene calls are TRBV7-7 and TRBJ2-3; 12 bases align to TRBD2. The CDR3 is 15 amino acids. Germline assignment: CDR1 SSHAT and CDR2 FNYEAQ (reference sequence). CDR3 residues: CASSRLAGGRDTQYF. The CDR3 DNA follows: TGTGCTAGCAGCCGCCTAGCGGGAGGGCGGGATACGCAGTATTTT.

The chain carries TRBV7-9 and TRBJ2-7; 7 bases agree with TRBD2. With V trimmed by 5 bases and J by 2 bases, 9 bases remained unmatched. CDR3 size: 15 residues. Germline V gene lookup returns CDR1 SEHNR and CDR2 FQNEAQ (reference sequence). The CDR3 region is CASSPYGRSTYEQYF. For the CDR3, the DNA is TGTGCCAGCAGCCCCTACGGGAGGTCGACCTACGAGCAGTACTTC.

The rearrangement uses TRBV9 and TRBJ2-5; 11 bases fit TRBD2. Trimming removed 4 bases from V and 2 bases from J; junction bases left unmatched: 4. CDR3 length: 15 amino acids. Germline CDR1 is SGDLS and CDR2 is YYNGEE. In nucleotides, the CDR3 is TGTGCCAGCAGCCCTGGGACTAGCGGTCAAGAGACCCAGTACTTC. Its protein is CASSPGTSGQETQYF.

The rearrangement links TRBV29-1 to TRBJ2-2; 10 bases align to TRBD2. Losses at the gene ends were 3 bases for V and 1 base for J; bases not matched to a gene: 8. CDR1 is SQVTM, CDR2 ANQGSEA, per germline. The CDR3 has 17 amino acids. CDR3 sequence (DNA): TGCAGCGTTGAGCGAGCGGGAGGGGAAAAGAACACCGGGGAGCTGTTTTTT. Translated, it gives CSVERAGGEKNTGELFF.

The genes are TRBV7-8 and TRBJ1-2; 8 bases match TRBD1. CDR3 size: 15 residues. The germline CDR1 and CDR2 sequences are SGHVS and FQNEAQ. Germline trimming cut 1 base from V and 5 bases from J; bases unmatched to any gene: 6. The CDR3 sequence: CASSLGTGKHYGYTF. CDR3 DNA: TGTGCCAGCAGCTTAGGGACAGGGAAACATTATGGCTACACCTTC. The whole variable domain, filled in from reference TRBV7-8 and TRBJ1-2, reads GAGVSQSPRYKVAKRGQDVALRCDPISGHVSLFWYQQALGQGPEFLTYFQNEAQLDKSGLPSDRFFAERPEGSVSTLKIQRTQQEDSAVYLCASSLGTGKHYGYTFGSGTRLTVV.

In this sample, this clone turned up a few times. CDR3 bases: TGCGCCAGCAGCTTTACTAGCGGGAGTGTATCCTACAATGAGCAGTTCTTC. The encoded protein is CASSFTSGSVSYNEQFF. V usage is TRBV5-1 and J usage is TRBJ2-1; 11 bases line up with TRBD2. This CDR3 contains 17 residues. Germline V gene sequence: CDR1 SGHRS, CDR2 YFSETQ. The V and J ends lost 2 bases and 1 base, in that order; junction bases with no gene match: 5.

The genes are TRBV27 and TRBJ2-7; tentatively, D is TRBD2 (6 bases). Germline CDR1 is MNHEY and CDR2 is SMNVEV (reference sequence). V lost 0 bases, J lost 2 bases, and 11 bases lay in between. The CDR3 is 15 residues long. The CDR3 is CASSLSAGVTYEQYF. For the CDR3, the DNA is TGTGCCAGCAGTTTATCAGCGGGCGTAACCTACGAGCAGTACTTC.

The chain is built from TRBV5-1 and TRBJ1-3; D call uncertain. V shed 0 bases and J shed 0 bases, with 10 bases lying between them. The germline gives CDR1 SGHRS, CDR2 YFSETQ. The CDR3 has 16 amino acids. CDR3 bases: TGCGCCAGCAGCTTGGCAGGCAGCCTCTCTGGAAACACCATATATTTT. Its translation: CASSLAGSLSGNTIYF.